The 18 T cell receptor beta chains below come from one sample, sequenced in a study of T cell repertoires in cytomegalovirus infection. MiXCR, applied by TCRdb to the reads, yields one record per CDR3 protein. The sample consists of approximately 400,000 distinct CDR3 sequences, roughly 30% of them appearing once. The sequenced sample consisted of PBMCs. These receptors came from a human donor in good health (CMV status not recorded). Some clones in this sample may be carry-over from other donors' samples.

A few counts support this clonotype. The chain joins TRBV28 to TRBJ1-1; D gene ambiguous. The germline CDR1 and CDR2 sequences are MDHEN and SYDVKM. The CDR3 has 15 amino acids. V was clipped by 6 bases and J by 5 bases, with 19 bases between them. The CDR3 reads CASRFPGRLRTEAFF. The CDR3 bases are TGTGCCAGCAGGTTCCCGGGCAGACTTAGAACTGAAGCTTTCTTT.

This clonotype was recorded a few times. CDR3 amino acids: CASSWTGQETQYF. The CDR3 DNA is TGTGCCAGCAGCTGGACAGGGCAAGAGACCCAGTACTTC. The chain links TRBV12-3 or TRBV12-4 to TRBJ2-5, with 8 nucleotides matching TRBD1. Trimming cost V 6 bases and J 2 bases; bases outside gene matches: 2. The CDR3 is made up of 13 amino acids.

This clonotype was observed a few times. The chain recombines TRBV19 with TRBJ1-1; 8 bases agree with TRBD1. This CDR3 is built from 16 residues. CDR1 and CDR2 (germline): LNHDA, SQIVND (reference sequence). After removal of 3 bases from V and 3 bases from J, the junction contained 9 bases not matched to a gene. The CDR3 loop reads CASSIRPQGVDTEAFF. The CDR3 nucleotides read TGTGCCAGTAGTATCCGACCACAGGGGGTTGACACTGAAGCTTTCTTT.

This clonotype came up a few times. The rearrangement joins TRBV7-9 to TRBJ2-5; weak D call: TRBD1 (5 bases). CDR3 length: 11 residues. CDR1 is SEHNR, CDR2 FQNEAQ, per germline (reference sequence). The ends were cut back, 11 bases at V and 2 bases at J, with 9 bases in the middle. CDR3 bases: TGTGCCGGGGCAACTCAAGAGACCCAGTACTTC. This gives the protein CAGATQETQYF.

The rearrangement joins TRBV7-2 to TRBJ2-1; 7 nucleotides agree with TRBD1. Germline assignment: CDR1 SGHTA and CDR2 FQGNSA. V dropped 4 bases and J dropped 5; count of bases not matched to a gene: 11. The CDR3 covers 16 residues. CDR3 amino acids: CASSSPIGQGDNEQFF. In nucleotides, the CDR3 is TGTGCCAGCAGCTCCCCCATCGGGCAGGGGGACAATGAGCAGTTCTTC. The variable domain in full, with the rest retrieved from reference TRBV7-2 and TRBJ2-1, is GAGVSQSPSNKVTEKGKDVELRCDPISGHTALYWYRQSLGQGLEFLIYFQGNSAPDKSGLPSDRFSAERTGGSVSTLTIQRTQQEDSAVYLCASSSPIGQGDNEQFFGPGTRLTVL.

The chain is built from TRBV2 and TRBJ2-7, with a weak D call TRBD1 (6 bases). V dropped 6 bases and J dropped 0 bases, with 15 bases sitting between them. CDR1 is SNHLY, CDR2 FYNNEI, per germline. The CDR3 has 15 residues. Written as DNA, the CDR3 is TGTGCCAGCAGCGCCGGGACACTGAGCTCCTACGAGCAGTACTTC. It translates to CASSAGTLSSYEQYF.

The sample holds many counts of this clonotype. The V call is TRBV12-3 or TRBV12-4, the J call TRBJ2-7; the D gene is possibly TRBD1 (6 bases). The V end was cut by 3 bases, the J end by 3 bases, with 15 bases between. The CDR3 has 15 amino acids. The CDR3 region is CASSLMTVRGYEQYF. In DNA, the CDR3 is TGTGCCAGCAGTTTGATGACAGTCAGGGGCTACGAGCAGTACTTC.

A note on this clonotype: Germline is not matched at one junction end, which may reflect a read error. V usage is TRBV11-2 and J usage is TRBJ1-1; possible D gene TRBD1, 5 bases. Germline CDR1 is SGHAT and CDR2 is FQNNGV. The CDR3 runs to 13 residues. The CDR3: CASSLDGGTEAFW. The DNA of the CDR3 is TGTGCCAGCAGCTTAGACGGCGGGACTGAAGCTTTCTGG.

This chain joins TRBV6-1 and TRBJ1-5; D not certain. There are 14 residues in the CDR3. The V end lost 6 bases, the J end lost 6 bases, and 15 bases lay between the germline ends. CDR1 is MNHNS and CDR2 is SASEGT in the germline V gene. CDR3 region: CASRNTNPGQPQHF. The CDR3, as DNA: TGTGCCAGCAGGAACACTAACCCGGGTCAGCCCCAGCATTTT.

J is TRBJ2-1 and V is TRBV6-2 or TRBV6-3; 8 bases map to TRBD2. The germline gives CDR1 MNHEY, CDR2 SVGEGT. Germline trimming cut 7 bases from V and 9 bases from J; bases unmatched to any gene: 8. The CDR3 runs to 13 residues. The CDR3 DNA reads TGTGCCAGCACCATCGGGGGGGCAGGTGAGCAGTTCTTC. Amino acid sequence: CASTIGGAGEQFF.

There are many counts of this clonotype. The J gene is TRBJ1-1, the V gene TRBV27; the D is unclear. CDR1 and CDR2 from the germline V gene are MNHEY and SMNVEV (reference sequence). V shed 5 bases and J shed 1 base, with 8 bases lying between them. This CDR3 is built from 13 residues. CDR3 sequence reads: CASSVMWNTEAFF. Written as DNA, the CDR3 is TGTGCCAGCAGTGTTATGTGGAACACTGAAGCTTTCTTT.

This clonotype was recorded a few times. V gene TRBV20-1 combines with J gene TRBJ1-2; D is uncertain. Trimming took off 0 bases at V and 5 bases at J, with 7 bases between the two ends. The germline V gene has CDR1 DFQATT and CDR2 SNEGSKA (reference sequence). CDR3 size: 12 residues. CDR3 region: CSARDLTYGYTF. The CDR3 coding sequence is TGCAGTGCTAGAGATTTAACGTATGGCTACACCTTC.

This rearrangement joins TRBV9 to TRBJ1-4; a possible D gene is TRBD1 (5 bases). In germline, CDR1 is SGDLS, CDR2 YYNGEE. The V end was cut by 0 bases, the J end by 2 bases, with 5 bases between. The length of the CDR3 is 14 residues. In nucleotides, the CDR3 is TGTGCCAGCAGCGTAGGGGGGACTAATGAAAAACTGTTTTTT. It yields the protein CASSVGGTNEKLFF.

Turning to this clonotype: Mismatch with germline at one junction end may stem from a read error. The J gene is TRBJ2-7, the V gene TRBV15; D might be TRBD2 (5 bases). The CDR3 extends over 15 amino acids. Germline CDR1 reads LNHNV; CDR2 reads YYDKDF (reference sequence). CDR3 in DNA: TGTGCCACCAGCAGCTCTGAGACTAACTCCTACGCGCAGTACTTC. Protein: CATSSSETNSYAQYF. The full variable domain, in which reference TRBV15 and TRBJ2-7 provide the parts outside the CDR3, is DAMVIQNPRYQVTQFGKPVTLSCSQTLNHNVMYWYQQKSSQAPKLLFHYYDKDFNNEADTPDNFQSRRPNTSFCFLDIRSPGLGDTAMYLCATSSSETNSYAQYFGPGTRLTVT.

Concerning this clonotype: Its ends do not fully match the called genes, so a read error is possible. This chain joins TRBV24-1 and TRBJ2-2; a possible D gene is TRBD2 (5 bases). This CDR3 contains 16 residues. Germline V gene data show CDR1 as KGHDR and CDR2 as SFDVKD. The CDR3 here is CATSYLGPPNTGELFF. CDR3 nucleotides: TGTGCCACCAGTTATTTAGGGCCCCCGAACACCGGGGAGCTTTTTTTT.

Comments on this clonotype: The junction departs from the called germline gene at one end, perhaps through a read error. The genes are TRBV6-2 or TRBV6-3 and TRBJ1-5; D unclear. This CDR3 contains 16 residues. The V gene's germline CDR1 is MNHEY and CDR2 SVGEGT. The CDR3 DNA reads TGTTCCAGCAGTTTCTACCCAGACATTAGCAATCAGCCCCAGCATTTT. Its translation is CSSSFYPDISNQPQHF.

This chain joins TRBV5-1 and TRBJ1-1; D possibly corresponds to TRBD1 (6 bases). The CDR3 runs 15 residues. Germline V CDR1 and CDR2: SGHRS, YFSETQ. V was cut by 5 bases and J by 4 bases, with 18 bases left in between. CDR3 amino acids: CASRDVTGSGTEAFF. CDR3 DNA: TGCGCCAGCAGGGATGTTACAGGGTCTGGCACTGAAGCTTTCTTT. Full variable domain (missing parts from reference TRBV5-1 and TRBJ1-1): KAGVTQTPRYLIKTRGQQVTLSCSPISGHRSVSWYQQTPGQGLQFLFEYFSETQRNKGNFPGRFSGRQFSNSRSEMNVSTLELGDSALYLCASRDVTGSGTEAFFGQGTRLTVV.

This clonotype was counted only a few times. This chain's CDR3 is CASSYGQGGPTEEEQYF. The CDR3 DNA follows: TGTGCCAGCAGTTACGGCCAGGGGGGCCCTACGGAGGAGGAGCAGTACTTC. V is TRBV6-1 and J is TRBJ2-7; D might be TRBD1 (7 bases). This CDR3 contains 17 residues. CDR1 MNHNS and CDR2 SASEGT come from the germline V gene. The V end lost 5 bases, the J end lost 7 bases, and 27 bases lay between the germline ends.